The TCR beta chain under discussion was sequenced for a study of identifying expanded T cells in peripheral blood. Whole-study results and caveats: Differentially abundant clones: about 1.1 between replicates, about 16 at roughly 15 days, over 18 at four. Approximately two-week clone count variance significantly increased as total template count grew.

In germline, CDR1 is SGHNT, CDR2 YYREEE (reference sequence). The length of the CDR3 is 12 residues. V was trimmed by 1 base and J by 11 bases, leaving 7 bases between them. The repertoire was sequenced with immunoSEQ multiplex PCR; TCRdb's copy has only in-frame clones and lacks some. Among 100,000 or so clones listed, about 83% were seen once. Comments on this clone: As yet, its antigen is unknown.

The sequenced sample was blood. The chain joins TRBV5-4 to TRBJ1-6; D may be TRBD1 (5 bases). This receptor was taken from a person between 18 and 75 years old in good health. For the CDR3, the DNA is TGTGCCAGCAGCTTGTGGGGGGCACCCCTCCACTTT. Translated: CASSLWGAPLHF.